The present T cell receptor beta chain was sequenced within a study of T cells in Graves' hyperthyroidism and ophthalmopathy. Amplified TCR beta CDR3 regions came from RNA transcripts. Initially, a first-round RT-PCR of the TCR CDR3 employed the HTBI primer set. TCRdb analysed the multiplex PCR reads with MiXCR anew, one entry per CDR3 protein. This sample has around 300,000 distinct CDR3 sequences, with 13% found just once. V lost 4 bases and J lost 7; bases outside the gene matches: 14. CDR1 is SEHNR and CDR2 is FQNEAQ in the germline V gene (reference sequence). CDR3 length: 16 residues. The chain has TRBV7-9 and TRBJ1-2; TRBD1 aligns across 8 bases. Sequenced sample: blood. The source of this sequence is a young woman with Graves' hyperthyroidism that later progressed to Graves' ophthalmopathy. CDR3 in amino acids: CASSSVRKDRAFGYTF. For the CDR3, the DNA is TGTGCCAGCAGCTCTGTTCGTAAGGACAGGGCCTTTGGCTACACCTTC.